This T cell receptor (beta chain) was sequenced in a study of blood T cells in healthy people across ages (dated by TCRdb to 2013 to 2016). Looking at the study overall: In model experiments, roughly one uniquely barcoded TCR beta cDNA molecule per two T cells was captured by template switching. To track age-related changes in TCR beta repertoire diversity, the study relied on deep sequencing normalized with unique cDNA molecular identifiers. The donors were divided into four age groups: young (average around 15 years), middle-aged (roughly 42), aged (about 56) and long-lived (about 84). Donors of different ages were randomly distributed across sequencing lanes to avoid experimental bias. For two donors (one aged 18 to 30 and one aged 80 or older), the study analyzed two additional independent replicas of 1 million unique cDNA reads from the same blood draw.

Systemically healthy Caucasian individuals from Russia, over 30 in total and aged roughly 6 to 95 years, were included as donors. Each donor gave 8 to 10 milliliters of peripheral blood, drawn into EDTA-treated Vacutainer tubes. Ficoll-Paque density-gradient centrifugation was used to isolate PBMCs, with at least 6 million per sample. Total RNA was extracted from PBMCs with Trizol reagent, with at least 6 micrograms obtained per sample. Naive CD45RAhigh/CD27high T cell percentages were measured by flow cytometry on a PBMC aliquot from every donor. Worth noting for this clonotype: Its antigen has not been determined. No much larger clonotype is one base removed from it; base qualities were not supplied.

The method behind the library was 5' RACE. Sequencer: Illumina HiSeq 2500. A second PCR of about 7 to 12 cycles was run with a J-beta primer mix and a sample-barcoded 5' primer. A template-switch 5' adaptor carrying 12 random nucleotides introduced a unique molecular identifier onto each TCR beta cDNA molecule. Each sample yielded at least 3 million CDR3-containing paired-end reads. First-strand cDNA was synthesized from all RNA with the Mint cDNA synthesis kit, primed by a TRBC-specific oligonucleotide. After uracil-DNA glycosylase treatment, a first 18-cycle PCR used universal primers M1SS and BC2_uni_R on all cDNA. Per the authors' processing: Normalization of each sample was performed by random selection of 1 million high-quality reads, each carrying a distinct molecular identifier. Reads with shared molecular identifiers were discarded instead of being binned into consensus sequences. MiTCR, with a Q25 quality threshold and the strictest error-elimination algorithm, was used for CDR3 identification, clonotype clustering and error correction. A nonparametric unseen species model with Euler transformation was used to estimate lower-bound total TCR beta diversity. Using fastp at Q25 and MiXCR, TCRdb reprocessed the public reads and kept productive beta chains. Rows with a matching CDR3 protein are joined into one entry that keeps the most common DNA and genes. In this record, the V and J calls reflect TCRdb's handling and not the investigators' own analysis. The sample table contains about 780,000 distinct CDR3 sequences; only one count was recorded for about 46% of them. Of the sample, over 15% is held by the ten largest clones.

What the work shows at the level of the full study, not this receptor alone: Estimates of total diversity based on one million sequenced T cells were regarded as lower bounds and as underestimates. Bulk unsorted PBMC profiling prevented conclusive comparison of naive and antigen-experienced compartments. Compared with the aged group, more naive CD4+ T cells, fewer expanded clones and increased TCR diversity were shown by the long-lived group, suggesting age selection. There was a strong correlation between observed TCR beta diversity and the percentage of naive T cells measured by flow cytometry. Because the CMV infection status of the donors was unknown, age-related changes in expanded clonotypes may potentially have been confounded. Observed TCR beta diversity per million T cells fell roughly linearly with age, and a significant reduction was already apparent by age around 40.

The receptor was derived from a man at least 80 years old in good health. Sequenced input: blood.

The nucleotide sequence reads TGTGCCAGCAGCGATAGGGGTTACCAAGAGACCCAGTACTTC. The encoded protein is CASSDRGYQETQYF. The sequence links TRBV27 to TRBJ2-5; a tentative D match to TRBD1 spans 5 bases. From the germline V gene (reference sequence), CDR1 is MNHEY and CDR2 is SMNVEV. Trimming removed 6 bases from V and 0 bases from J, leaving 11 bases between the germline ends. Reading from cysteine to phenylalanine, the CDR3 counts 14 amino acids. Of all the DNA, just the CDR3 is kept, 42 bases in frame from base 1.